Shown below are 31 T cell receptor beta chains from a single sample sequenced in a study of cytomegalovirus exposure and HLA in healthy donors. Sequencing used immunoSEQ multiplex PCR; TCRdb keeps in-frame clones, though not all of them. This sample has about 280,000 clones, with roughly 85% found just once. The sample was PBMCs. Receptors were obtained from a woman aged 18 to 35 in good health and CMV-seronegative.

The V gene is TRBV15, the J gene TRBJ1-6; D perhaps matches TRBD1 (5 bases). The CDR3 runs to 14 residues. V lost 7 bases and J lost 5, with 12 bases in between. Germline values: CDR1 LNHNV, CDR2 YYDKDF (reference sequence). CDR3 residues: CATTRQQNNSPLHF. As DNA, the CDR3 is TGTGCCACCACCCGACAGCAAAATAATTCACCCCTCCACTTT.

V usage is TRBV30 and J usage is TRBJ1-1; D not resolved. Germline V CDR1 and CDR2: GTSNPN, SVGIG (reference sequence). The ends were cut back, 4 bases at V and 0 bases at J, with 6 bases in the middle. The CDR3 consists of 12 residues. CDR3 loop: CAWTQLNTEAFF. CDR3 DNA sequence: TGTGCCTGGACACAGTTGAACACTGAAGCTTTCTTT.

The CDR3 sequence is CASSINSNQPQHF. In DNA form, the CDR3 reads TGTGCCAGCAGTATTAATAGCAATCAGCCCCAGCATTTT. This chain joins TRBV7-9 and TRBJ1-5; D uncertain. The germline gives CDR1 SEHNR, CDR2 FQNEAQ (reference sequence). The V end was cut by 6 bases, the J end by 0 bases, with 6 bases between. The CDR3 consists of 13 residues.

CDR3 nucleotides: TGTGCCAGCAGCTTAGGCAGCGTTGCGGACATCCTGCAGACCCAGTACTTC. Its translation: CASSLGSVADILQTQYF. The gene calls are TRBV7-6 and TRBJ2-5; D is possibly TRBD1 (5 bases). Trimming removed 1 base from V and 6 bases from J, with 21 bases in between. CDR3 size: 17 residues. Germline lookup yields CDR1 SGHVS and CDR2 FNYEAQ.

This rearrangement joins TRBV5-6 to TRBJ2-3; D gene unclear. Germline V gives CDR1 SGHDT, CDR2 YYEEEE. This CDR3 contains 17 residues. V lost 1 base and J lost 6, with 21 bases in between. CDR3 DNA: TGTGCCAGCAGCTTGTGGCAGTGGGCAGTTGCCGAGGATACGCAGTATTTT. Translating gives CASSLWQWAVAEDTQYF.

The rearrangement joins TRBV29-1 to TRBJ1-6, with D perhaps matching TRBD1 (5 bases). The CDR3 runs to 15 residues. Trimming cost V 5 bases and J 1 base, with 12 bases left between them. Germline assignment: CDR1 SQVTM and CDR2 ANQGSEA. The CDR3 DNA is TGCAGCGTTATGACGGGGGGTTCCTATAATTCACCCCTCCACTTT. It specifies CSVMTGGSYNSPLHF. The entire variable domain, with the rest obtained from reference TRBV29-1 and TRBJ1-6, is as follows: SAVISQKPSRDICQRGTSLTIQCQVDSQVTMMFWYRQQPGQSLTLIATANQGSEATYESGFVIDKFPISRPNLTFSTLTVSNMSPEDSSIYLCSVMTGGSYNSPLHFGNGTRLTVT.

The V call is TRBV19, the J call TRBJ1-2, with D possibly TRBD1 on 5 matching bases. The CDR3 covers 13 residues. Germline-derived CDR1 and CDR2 are LNHDA and SQIVND (reference sequence). The ends were cut back, 8 bases at V and 1 base at J, with 11 bases in the middle. The CDR3 sequence: CASVQGDNYGYTF. The CDR3 DNA is TGTGCCAGTGTTCAGGGTGATAACTATGGCTACACCTTC.

The CDR3 reads CASSDPSGLQETQYF. The CDR3 DNA reads TGTGCCAGCAGTGACCCCTCAGGATTACAAGAGACCCAGTACTTC. The chain couples TRBV25-1 to TRBJ2-5; D is undetermined. Per germline, CDR1 MGHDK and CDR2 SYGVNS. The CDR3 runs 15 residues. Trimming stripped 3 bases from V and 2 bases from J, with 13 bases between.

The chain links TRBV6-1 to TRBJ2-2, with 9 bases identical to TRBD1. The CDR3 runs 15 residues. Germline assignment: CDR1 MNHNS and CDR2 SASEGT. J gave up 5 bases and V 8 bases, and 9 bases lay outside the gene matches. The CDR3 DNA follows: TGTGCCAGCCAAGAACTACAGGGGGCGACCGGGGAGCTGTTTTTT. Translating it yields CASQELQGATGELFF.

The rearrangement uses TRBV28 and TRBJ2-1; D gene uncertain. With 0 bases removed from V and 13 bases from J, the gap between germline ends came to 16 bases. Germline loops: CDR1 MDHEN, CDR2 SYDVKM. The CDR3 is 14 residues long. The CDR3 coding sequence is TGTGCCAGCAGTTTATGGCGTCAGAACAGTGGACAGTTCTTC. It yields the protein CASSLWRQNSGQFF.

CDR3 sequence (DNA): TGTGCCAGCAGCTTGATGGGCGGGTTAGGGGAGCAGTTCTTC. Translated, it gives CASSLMGGLGEQFF. The chain couples TRBV5-4 to TRBJ2-1; D is possibly TRBD2 (5 bases). Germline V lookup: CDR1 SGHNT, CDR2 YYREEE (reference sequence). Trimming left V 1 base short and J 10 bases short, with 15 bases between. The CDR3 totals 14 residues.

V is TRBV4-1 and J is TRBJ1-6; no clear D. CDR3 size: 15 residues. The germline CDR1 and CDR2 sequences are MGHRA and YSYEKL. Trimming left V 0 bases short and J 11 bases short, with 14 bases between. The CDR3 reads CASSQEGGSGTPLHF. CDR3 sequence (DNA): TGCGCCAGCAGCCAAGAAGGAGGCTCGGGTACACCCCTCCACTTT.

This clone is a singleton in its sample. The J gene is TRBJ2-5, the V gene TRBV2, with TRBD2 matching over 12 bases. The CDR3 sequence is 15 residues long. Per germline, CDR1 SNHLY and CDR2 FYNNEI. J lost 5 bases, V lost 6 bases, and 7 bases had no gene match. The chain's CDR3 is CASRSSGGAWETQYF. CDR3 nucleotide sequence: TGTGCCAGCAGGTCTAGCGGGGGGGCCTGGGAGACCCAGTACTTC.

The V call is TRBV10-1, the J call TRBJ1-4; 8 nucleotides align to TRBD1. Trimming cost V 8 bases and J 5 bases; bases outside gene matches: 10. Per germline, CDR1 WNHNN and CDR2 SYGVQD (reference sequence). CDR3 length: 15 residues. Here the CDR3 DNA reads TGCGCCAGCGTACATAAGGGACAGGAAAATGAAAAACTGTTTTTT. It is translated as CASVHKGQENEKLFF.

This clone came up a few times. V usage is TRBV9 and J usage is TRBJ2-7; D ambiguous. This CDR3 comprises 13 residues. CDR1 and CDR2 (germline): SGDLS, YYNGEE. The V gene lost 0 bases and the J gene lost 4 bases, with 8 bases spanning the gap. CDR3: CASSVELEYEQYF. CDR3 coding DNA: TGTGCCAGCAGCGTAGAGCTAGAGTACGAGCAGTACTTC.

This chain links TRBV7-6 with TRBJ2-3; 7 bases fit TRBD2. The V segment lost 3 bases and the J segment 4 bases; nucleotides outside the gene matches: 7. The germline V gene encodes CDR1 SGHVS and CDR2 FNYEAQ. The CDR3 has 15 amino acids. CDR3 in amino acids: CASSFQGGSADTQYF. CDR3 in DNA: TGTGCCAGCAGCTTCCAGGGAGGGTCAGCAGATACGCAGTATTTT.

The J gene is TRBJ1-2, the V gene TRBV5-4; D not resolved. Germline CDR1 reads SGHNT; CDR2 reads YYREEE (reference sequence). Trimming removed 3 bases at V and 0 bases at J, with 12 bases between. This CDR3 comprises 15 residues. CDR3 amino acids: CASSSGLLANYGYTF. The CDR3 DNA sequence: TGTGCCAGCAGCTCCGGACTCTTAGCTAACTATGGCTACACCTTC.

J is TRBJ2-7 and V is TRBV7-8; D may be TRBD1 (6 bases). Germline V gene lookup returns CDR1 SGHVS and CDR2 FQNEAQ. This CDR3 region has 12 residues. With 5 bases removed from V and 6 bases from J, the gap between germline ends came to 11 bases. The CDR3 spells CASSPHRVEQYF. The CDR3 DNA reads as TGTGCCAGCAGCCCCCACAGGGTCGAGCAGTACTTC.

This clone was found a few times. The gene calls are TRBV29-1 and TRBJ1-1; possibly TRBD1 for D (6 bases). CDR3 length: 12 amino acids. The germline gives CDR1 SQVTM, CDR2 ANQGSEA. Trimming stripped 6 bases from V and 6 bases from J, with 14 bases between. The CDR3 bases are TGCAGCGTGAAACAGGGCTCTCCTGAAGCTTTCTTT. Protein: CSVKQGSPEAFF.

V usage is TRBV10-1 and J usage is TRBJ2-7; TRBD1 matches at 8 bases. CDR1 is WNHNN and CDR2 is SYGVQD in the germline V gene (reference sequence). V lost 5 bases, J lost 4 bases, and 10 bases stayed unmatched. There are 15 residues in the CDR3. The CDR3 loop reads CASSLDRGFEYEQYF. Written as DNA, the CDR3 is TGCGCCAGCAGTTTAGACAGGGGATTCGAATACGAGCAGTACTTC.

The chain joins TRBV27 to TRBJ1-1, with D possibly TRBD1 on 6 matching bases. The CDR3 loop spans 13 amino acids. The germline gives CDR1 MNHEY, CDR2 SMNVEV (reference sequence). The ends were cut back, 3 bases at V and 7 bases at J, with 12 bases in the middle. CDR3 in amino acids: CASSFNRAREAFF. For the CDR3, the DNA is TGTGCCAGCAGTTTCAACAGGGCGCGTGAAGCTTTCTTT.

V gene TRBV28 combines with J gene TRBJ1-1, with a possible D match to TRBD1 (6 bases). CDR3 size: 14 residues. Germline V gene lookup returns CDR1 MDHEN and CDR2 SYDVKM. The V gene lost 3 bases and the J gene lost 5 bases, with 13 bases spanning the gap. CDR3 protein: CASSLHTRGTEAFF. The CDR3 DNA follows: TGTGCCAGCAGTTTGCATACGAGGGGGACTGAAGCTTTCTTT.

The V and J genes are TRBV13 and TRBJ2-2; TRBD2 agrees at 11 bases. From germline, CDR1 is PRHDT and CDR2 FYEKMQ (reference sequence). The CDR3 is 19 amino acids. The J segment lost 0 bases and the V segment lost 0 bases, leaving 6 bases of the junction unmatched. CDR3 nucleotides: TGTGCCAGCAGCTTAGGCCTTCTAGCGGGGGGCGCGAACACCGGGGAGCTGTTTTTT. This gives the protein CASSLGLLAGGANTGELFF.

The V call is TRBV25-1, the J call TRBJ1-1; 7 bases are a match to TRBD1. V was clipped by 6 bases and J by 0 bases; unmatched bases: 13. Germline lookup yields CDR1 MGHDK and CDR2 SYGVNS. The CDR3 is 17 residues long. CDR3 in DNA: TGTGCCAGCAGCGGCCTTTGGGGACAGACCTTGAACACTGAAGCTTTCTTT. Translation: CASSGLWGQTLNTEAFF.

The chain carries TRBV2 and TRBJ2-7; 7 nucleotides line up with TRBD1. Germline V lookup: CDR1 SNHLY, CDR2 FYNNEI. V shed 7 bases and J 0 bases; nucleotides not matched to a gene: 3. The CDR3 has 13 residues. The CDR3 sequence is CASIGDSSYEQYF. In DNA form, the CDR3 reads TGTGCCAGCATTGGGGACAGCTCCTACGAGCAGTACTTC.

CDR3 in DNA: TGTGCCTCACTGAGCGGTGGGGCCTACGAGCAGTACTTC. Its protein product is CASLSGGAYEQYF. The chain uses TRBV30 and TRBJ2-7; D possibly corresponds to TRBD2 (5 bases). V was clipped by 7 bases and J by 2 bases, with 15 bases between them. The germline V gene encodes CDR1 GTSNPN and CDR2 SVGIG (reference sequence). The CDR3 runs 13 residues.

The chain is built from TRBV18 and TRBJ1-2, with 7 positions matching TRBD1. The germline CDR1 and CDR2 sequences are KGHSH and LQKENI. The V and J ends lost 5 bases and 7 bases, in that order; junction bases with no gene match: 7. The CDR3 runs to 13 residues. The CDR3 loop is CASSSAGGRGYTF. CDR3 DNA sequence: TGTGCCAGCTCATCAGCAGGGGGACGTGGCTACACCTTC.

For the CDR3, the DNA is TGTGCCAGCAGCTTGGGCAGGGGGCCCACTGAAGCTTTCTTT. Its translation is CASSLGRGPTEAFF. This chain joins TRBV7-3 and TRBJ1-1; TRBD1 agrees at 8 bases. CDR1 is SGHTA and CDR2 is FQGTGA in the germline V gene. This CDR3 is built from 14 residues. V gave up 3 bases and J gave up 4 bases; unmatched junction bases: 4.

J is TRBJ2-5 and V is TRBV6-5; D is uncertain. The ends were cut back, 4 bases at V and 3 bases at J, with 6 bases in the middle. Germline lookup yields CDR1 MNHEY and CDR2 SVGAGI. The CDR3 loop spans 12 amino acids. The CDR3 DNA sequence: TGTGCCAGCAGTTCACTGAAAGAGACCCAGTACTTC. It yields the protein CASSSLKETQYF.

The chain is built from TRBV6-5 and TRBJ1-2, with D unclear. V gave up 0 bases and J gave up 0 bases, with 11 bases separating them. This CDR3 spans 16 amino acids. CDR1 and CDR2 (germline): MNHEY, SVGAGI. CDR3 DNA sequence: TGTGCCAGCAGTTACTCCCTGGTCCCAGCTAACTATGGCTACACCTTC. Protein sequence: CASSYSLVPANYGYTF.

V and J are TRBV21-1 and TRBJ1-5; the table names TRBD1, a call not compared with the DNA. TRBV21-1 is given as a pseudogene. CDR3 size: 17 residues. The CDR3 DNA sequence: TGTGCCAGCGGATCCTCGACAGGGCCTTGGTGCAATCAGCCCCAGCATTTT. This sequence encodes CASGSSTGPWCNQPQHF.